Detailed here is one T cell receptor (beta chain). The V segment lost 0 bases and the J segment 1 base; nucleotides outside the gene matches: 9. Germline CDR1 reads SGDLS; CDR2 reads YYNGEE. The CDR3 covers 17 residues. The entry originates in a study of cytomegalovirus exposure and HLA in healthy donors. The protocol was immunoSEQ multiplex PCR, while the TCRdb copy is restricted to in-frame clones and leaves out a portion. The profile covers 180,000 or so clones, with about 87% appearing a single time and about 1.5% taken by the ten largest. The source is a young woman in good health and CMV-seronegative. The chain employs TRBV9 and TRBJ1-2; 7 bases align to TRBD1. Material for sequencing was PBMCs. CDR3 residues: CASSVGLSGTDNYGYTF. CDR3 nucleotides: TGTGCCAGCAGCGTAGGGCTTTCCGGGACAGATAACTATGGCTACACCTTC.